Sequencing of this T cell receptor (beta chain) was carried out in a study of T cell repertoires in cytomegalovirus infection. Study background: In the study, CMV epitopes included recently identified HLA-C-restricted and well-studied HLA-B-restricted ones.

The table lists this clonotype with many counts. Its antigen remains unidentified. The CDR3 has 13 amino acids. Trimming stripped 6 bases from V and 4 bases from J, with 7 bases between. Germline V CDR1 and CDR2: SGHTA, FQGNSA. TCRdb redid the calling of the reads with MiXCR, one entry per CDR3 protein. This sample has a few hundred thousand distinct CDR3 sequences, with approximately 22% found just once. The clonotype comes from a human donor in good health (CMV status not recorded). Some clones in this sample may be carry-over from other donors' samples. The specimen comprised cultured PBMCs, sampled from culture after CMV antigen stimulation. This rearrangement joins TRBV7-2 to TRBJ1-6, with D possibly being TRBD1 (5 bases). The DNA for the CDR3 is TGTGCCAGCAGGCGGGGGTATAATTCACCCCTCCACTTT. Protein product: CASRRGYNSPLHF.